The present T cell receptor (beta chain) was sequenced within a study of response to subunit inactivated influenza vaccine. TCRdb processed the RT-PCR reads anew with MiXCR; each CDR3 protein has one entry. The sample gives about 520,000 distinct CDR3 sequences, 25% of which show up once; less than 2.5% is in the top ten. The starting material was CD4+ T cells sorted from PBMCs, obtained 5 days after vaccination. This receptor was obtained from a man in his fifties or sixties who received an inactivated influenza vaccine.

CDR3 loop: CASVGPSGKKETQYF. In nucleotides, the CDR3 is TGTGCCAGCGTGGGTCCTAGCGGAAAGAAAGAGACCCAGTACTTC. The rearrangement joins TRBV6-2 or TRBV6-3 to TRBJ2-5; 7 bases agree with TRBD2. The CDR3 spans 15 residues. V shed 8 bases, J shed 3 bases, and the junction held 12 bases outside the gene matches. Germline V gene sequence: CDR1 MNHEY, CDR2 SVGEGT.